This is a list of T cell receptor beta chains from one sample in a study of response to subunit inactivated influenza vaccine. TCRdb processed the RT-PCR reads anew with MiXCR; each CDR3 protein has one entry. Here the sample spans hundreds of thousands of distinct CDR3 sequences, about 14% being singletons. This specimen consisted of PBMCs from blood, obtained 14 days before vaccination. These receptors originate from a man aged 45-65 years who received an inactivated influenza vaccine. CDR3s include the opening cysteine and the closing phenylalanine or tryptophan. Part of the rows lack a size; the others show once, few, many or a class for expanded clones.

v_call: TRBV6-2/TRBV6-3
j_call: TRBJ2-7
clone_size: few
cdr3_aa: CASSRPTGRTREQYF

v_call: TRBV7-9
j_call: TRBJ2-3
clone_size: few
cdr3_aa: CASSPVLRTDTQYF

v_call: TRBV27
j_call: TRBJ2-1
clone_size: few
cdr3_aa: CASSLLQGRGYNEQFF

v_call: TRBV18
j_call: TRBJ2-1
clone_size: many
cdr3_aa: CASSPSLSSYNEQFF

v_call: TRBV12-3/TRBV12-4
j_call: TRBJ2-1
clone_size: few
cdr3_aa: CASSFSTADDEQFF

v_call: TRBV11-2
j_call: TRBJ1-2
clone_size: few
cdr3_aa: CASSVDTLLLGGYTF

v_call: TRBV7-9
j_call: TRBJ2-3
clone_size: few
cdr3_aa: CASSLWRGKPTDTQYF

v_call: TRBV7-6
j_call: TRBJ2-7
clone_size: many
cdr3_aa: CASSPAPGSSREQYF

v_call: TRBV5-1
j_call: TRBJ1-6
clone_size: few
cdr3_aa: CASSGGTNSPLHF

v_call: TRBV12-3/TRBV12-4
j_call: TRBJ1-4
clone_size: few
cdr3_aa: CASSRQSPEKLFF

v_call: TRBV20-1
j_call: TRBJ2-3
clone_size: .
cdr3_aa: CSAGLAGLTDTQYF

v_call: TRBV4-3
j_call: TRBJ1-2
clone_size: .
cdr3_aa: CASSQDGDGYTF

v_call: TRBV7-7
j_call: TRBJ2-1
clone_size: few
cdr3_aa: CASSLEGLNVGGQFF

v_call: TRBV27
j_call: TRBJ2-2
clone_size: many
cdr3_aa: CATSLAGGMTGELFF

v_call: TRBV7-2
j_call: TRBJ2-1
clone_size: few
cdr3_aa: CASSLGTGGWYEQFF

v_call: TRBV9
j_call: TRBJ2-5
clone_size: .
cdr3_aa: CASSWGLAGGRETQYF

v_call: TRBV29-1
j_call: TRBJ1-1
clone_size: .
cdr3_aa: CSVGGQGEMGTEAFF

v_call: TRBV7-3
j_call: TRBJ2-1
clone_size: .
cdr3_aa: CASSLTGDASYNEQFF

v_call: TRBV7-9
j_call: TRBJ1-2
clone_size: few
cdr3_aa: CASSLGQVVGGYTF

v_call: TRBV7-2
j_call: TRBJ2-7
clone_size: few
cdr3_aa: CASGPGVYEQYF

v_call: TRBV7-8
j_call: TRBJ2-2
clone_size: few
cdr3_aa: CASSGRVTGELFF

v_call: TRBV20-1
j_call: TRBJ1-1
clone_size: many
cdr3_aa: CSAPPTFSQGNTEAFF

v_call: TRBV20-1
j_call: TRBJ2-7
clone_size: .
cdr3_aa: CSARDLQGLYEQYF

v_call: TRBV6-2/TRBV6-3
j_call: TRBJ2-5
clone_size: .
cdr3_aa: CASSYRRGIQETQYF

v_call: TRBV7-2
j_call: TRBJ1-2
clone_size: many
cdr3_aa: CASSPIQGYGYTF

v_call: TRBV18
j_call: TRBJ2-7
clone_size: .
cdr3_aa: CASSPSVSGIHEQYF

v_call: TRBV12-3/TRBV12-4
j_call: TRBJ2-2
clone_size: few
cdr3_aa: CASSTRINTGELFF

v_call: TRBV20-1
j_call: TRBJ2-1
clone_size: .
cdr3_aa: CSARAGTSGSLYEQFF

v_call: TRBV29-1
j_call: TRBJ2-7
clone_size: .
cdr3_aa: CSVEESTEQYF

v_call: TRBV10-3
j_call: TRBJ2-1
clone_size: few
cdr3_aa: CAISEQNNEQFF

v_call: TRBV7-9
j_call: TRBJ2-2
clone_size: few
cdr3_aa: CASKLGATGELFF

v_call: TRBV12-3/TRBV12-4
j_call: TRBJ2-7
clone_size: many
cdr3_aa: CASSFFVGEQYF

v_call: TRBV6-1
j_call: TRBJ2-7
clone_size: .
cdr3_aa: CASTRTSAYEQYF

v_call: TRBV4-3
j_call: TRBJ2-3
clone_size: .
cdr3_aa: CASSQRTGLDTQYF

v_call: TRBV7-6
j_call: TRBJ1-3
clone_size: .
cdr3_aa: CASSLAPTNSGNTIYF

v_call: TRBV4-3
j_call: TRBJ2-1
clone_size: .
cdr3_aa: CASSQDYSDSDEQFF

v_call: TRBV29-1
j_call: TRBJ2-4
clone_size: .
cdr3_aa: CSVEPQAGGIQYF

v_call: TRBV27
j_call: TRBJ1-5
clone_size: few
cdr3_aa: CASSLLNSNQPQHF

v_call: TRBV12-3/TRBV12-4
j_call: TRBJ1-6
clone_size: few
cdr3_aa: CASSPLGRSPLHF

v_call: TRBV20-1
j_call: TRBJ2-1
clone_size: many
cdr3_aa: CSAPTGERSSYNEQFF

v_call: TRBV7-9
j_call: TRBJ1-1
clone_size: .
cdr3_aa: CASSLTGQGGTEAFF

v_call: TRBV9
j_call: TRBJ1-2
clone_size: few
cdr3_aa: CASSVLGTGGHYGYTF

v_call: TRBV15
j_call: TRBJ2-5
clone_size: few
cdr3_aa: CATSRAVGREGTQYF

v_call: TRBV29-1
j_call: TRBJ2-7
clone_size: few
cdr3_aa: CSVETPGSYEQYF

v_call: TRBV7-2
j_call: TRBJ1-1
clone_size: many
cdr3_aa: CASSFHMGGNTEAFF

v_call: TRBV5-1
j_call: TRBJ2-1
clone_size: few
cdr3_aa: CASSLGLAGVWEQFF

v_call: TRBV20-1
j_call: TRBJ2-3
clone_size: few
cdr3_aa: CSARDWAASTDTQYF